This T cell receptor beta chain was documented in a study of cytomegalovirus exposure and HLA in healthy donors. PCR amplification relied on 60 Vbeta primers (plus 13 Jbeta primers). Profiled with immunoSEQ multiplex PCR; TCRdb holds only in-frame clones, not every one. The profile shows 150,000 to 200,000 clones, almost 80% of them singletons. CDR1 is LGHNA, CDR2 YNFKEQ, per germline. CDR3 length: 14 amino acids. Findings of the study overall: Data from an earlier analysis indicated that most TCR beta V segments were productive either about 87% or about 30% of the time.

Worth noting for this clone: Its antigen remains unknown. One end of the junction is discordant with germline, which a read error may explain.

Sequenced input: PBMCs. V is TRBV4-2 and J is TRBJ1-2; perhaps TRBD1 as D (5 bases). The sequence was obtained from a man aged 18 to 30 in good health and CMV-seropositive. CDR3 sequence (DNA): TGTGCCAGCAGCCAAGATAAACAGGTCTATGGCCACACCTTC. Protein sequence: CASSQDKQVYGHTF.